These 17 T cell receptor beta chains originate from one sample sequenced in a study of graft-versus-host responses after intestinal transplantation. Sequenced by immunoSEQ multiplex PCR; TCRdb stores in-frame clones only, minus some. The sample holds over 100,000 clones, just under 95% seen once. The antigens for these receptors are not known. The material was unstimulated CD8+ T cells sorted from spleen or lymph node cells, obtained before transplant. These receptors all stem from a human donor who was the organ donor for an intestinal transplant.

The rearrangement uses TRBV21-1 and TRBJ1-2. TRBV21-1 has pseudogene status. The CDR3 contains 11 residues. The CDR3 sequence: CASGRDYGYTF. In nucleotides, the CDR3 is TGTGCCAGCGGCAGGGACTATGGCTACACCTTC.

DNA of the CDR3: TGTGCCAGTAGTCCCCCCAGGGGCGCCTCGGGCACTGAAGCTTTCTTT. This translates into CASSPPRGASGTEAFF. The chain is built from TRBV19 and TRBJ1-1; maybe TRBD1 (6 bases). Germline CDR1 reads LNHDA; CDR2 reads SQIVND (reference sequence). This CDR3 is built from 16 residues. Trimming stripped 5 bases from V and 4 bases from J, with 20 bases between.

V and J are TRBV19 and TRBJ2-5; TRBD2 matches 12 bases. The V gene's germline CDR1 is LNHDA and CDR2 SQIVND (reference sequence). Trimming removed 3 bases from V and 5 bases from J; junction bases left unmatched: 10. The CDR3 consists of 17 residues. In nucleotides, the CDR3 is TGTGCCAGTAGTATGGTGGAGCTAGCGGGAGGGATGGAGACCCAGTACTTC. This sequence encodes CASSMVELAGGMETQYF.

The CDR3 region is CASSHQAVLEDTQYF. DNA of the CDR3: TGTGCCAGCAGTCATCAAGCGGTCCTGGAGGATACGCAGTATTTT. V is TRBV27 and J is TRBJ2-3; perhaps TRBD2 as D (5 bases). V was clipped by 5 bases and J by 6 bases, with 18 bases between them. CDR1 and CDR2 from the germline V gene are MNHEY and SMNVEV (reference sequence). The CDR3 covers 15 residues.

The chain uses TRBV6-5 and TRBJ1-1; possible D gene TRBD1, 5 bases. The germline V gene encodes CDR1 MNHEY and CDR2 SVGAGI. V lost 4 bases and J lost 6, with 21 bases in between. The CDR3 extends over 16 amino acids. CDR3 nucleotides: TGTGCCAGCAGTTCCCCCAACCAGGGTGGGACGCCTGAAGCTTTCTTT. Translation: CASSSPNQGGTPEAFF.

The rearrangement links TRBV7-8 to TRBJ2-1; 7 bases are shared with TRBD1. The length of the CDR3 is 14 residues. After removal of 5 bases from V and 8 bases from J, the junction contained 9 bases not matched to a gene. The germline gives CDR1 SGHVS, CDR2 FQNEAQ. This CDR3 reads CASSPETGFYEQFF. The CDR3, as DNA: TGTGCCAGCAGCCCGGAGACAGGGTTCTATGAGCAGTTCTTC.

The genes are TRBV7-6 and TRBJ2-7, with a weak D call TRBD2 (5 bases). Trimming cost V 0 bases and J 3 bases, with 12 bases left between them. CDR1 is SGHVS, CDR2 FNYEAQ, per germline. The CDR3 is 15 residues long. CDR3 sequence: CASSLASGDFYEQYF. The CDR3 bases are TGTGCCAGCAGCTTAGCGAGCGGTGACTTCTACGAGCAGTACTTC.

This sequence joins TRBV28 and TRBJ1-5; the D gene is possibly TRBD1 (6 bases). The V gene lost 1 base and the J gene lost 6 bases, with 16 bases spanning the gap. Germline assignment: CDR1 MDHEN and CDR2 SYDVKM. The CDR3 covers 16 residues. CDR3 region: CASSLLDSVRGQPQHF. The CDR3 DNA reads as TGTGCCAGCAGTTTATTGGACAGCGTCCGGGGTCAGCCCCAGCATTTT.

This clone was picked up a small number of times. The same CDR3 also results from other DNA sequences found in this sample. This chain joins TRBV9 and TRBJ2-7; 11 nucleotides match TRBD1. V lost 3 bases, J lost 3 bases, and 2 bases stayed unmatched. Germline-derived CDR1 and CDR2 are SGDLS and YYNGEE. The CDR3 is made up of 14 amino acids. The CDR3 reads CASSAGTGGYEQYF. Written as DNA, the CDR3 is TGTGCCAGCAGCGCCGGGACAGGGGGCTACGAGCAGTACTTC. The full variable domain, completed using reference TRBV9 and TRBJ2-7, is DSGVTQTPKHLITATGQRVTLRCSPRSGDLSVYWYQQSLDQGLQFLIQYYNGEERAKGNILERFSAQQFPDLHSELNLSSLELGDSALYFCASSAGTGGYEQYFGPGTRLTVT.

The rearrangement links TRBV18 to TRBJ1-1; TRBD1 aligns across 11 bases. The CDR3 spans 13 residues. Germline V gene sequence: CDR1 KGHSH, CDR2 LQKENI. J was trimmed by 11 bases and V by 6 bases; bases with no gene match: 8. The CDR3 region has the DNA TGTGCCAGCTCGAGGACAGGGGGCGGAGGGGCTTTCTTT. Translating gives CASSRTGGGGAFF.

The chain has TRBV25-1 and TRBJ2-3; 9 positions match TRBD2. After removal of 3 bases from V and 2 bases from J, the junction contained 6 bases not matched to a gene. CDR1 is MGHDK and CDR2 is SYGVNS in the germline V gene. The CDR3 is 16 residues long. The CDR3 region is CASSDPLAGITDTQYF. CDR3 sequence (DNA): TGTGCCAGCAGTGATCCCCTAGCGGGAATCACAGATACGCAGTATTTT.

The rearrangement joins TRBV5-4 to TRBJ1-5, with 7 nucleotides matching TRBD1. Germline CDR1 and CDR2: SGHNT and YYREEE (reference sequence). The CDR3 has 15 amino acids. Trimming removed 0 bases from V and 6 bases from J; junction bases left unmatched: 6. The CDR3 bases are TGTGCCAGCAGCTTGGGTCCAGGGGGAACTCAGCCCCAGCATTTT. It yields the protein CASSLGPGGTQPQHF.

The chain combines TRBV5-4 with TRBJ1-1, with a weak D call TRBD1 (5 bases). There are 13 residues in the CDR3. Looked up from germline, CDR1 is SGHNT and CDR2 is YYREEE (reference sequence). Trimming cost V 2 bases and J 7 bases, with 12 bases left between them. The CDR3 nucleotides read TGTGCCAGCAGCTTTTGGGGGGTGGATGAAGCTTTCTTT. Translated: CASSFWGVDEAFF.

This chain uses TRBV7-8 with TRBJ2-7; 8 nucleotides agree with TRBD2. This CDR3 is built from 15 residues. Per the germline V gene, CDR1 is SGHVS and CDR2 is FQNEAQ. The V segment lost 3 bases and the J segment 3 bases; nucleotides outside the gene matches: 7. The CDR3 is CASSFEAGDGYEQYF. The CDR3, as DNA: TGTGCCAGCAGCTTTGAAGCGGGAGACGGCTACGAGCAGTACTTC.

The chain is built from TRBV30 and TRBJ2-7; weak D call: TRBD2 (6 bases). V lost 1 base to trimming and J lost 4 bases, with 11 bases between them. Germline values: CDR1 GTSNPN, CDR2 SVGIG (reference sequence). This CDR3 has 13 residues. The CDR3 sequence: CAWSDGSLYEQYF. DNA for the CDR3: TGTGCCTGGAGTGACGGGAGCTTGTACGAGCAGTACTTC.

V and J are TRBV30 and TRBJ1-1; no clear D gene. The CDR3 consists of 15 residues. Per the germline V gene, CDR1 is GTSNPN and CDR2 is SVGIG (reference sequence). Trimming cost V 1 base and J 0 bases, with 12 bases left between them. The CDR3 bases are TGTGCCTGGAGTGCCTGGAACGTATTGAACACTGAAGCTTTCTTT. Its protein is CAWSAWNVLNTEAFF.

The chain recombines TRBV6-1 with TRBJ1-6, with D perhaps TRBD1 (6 bases). Trimming pared 6 bases from V and 8 bases from J, leaving 14 bases between. This CDR3 is built from 14 residues. Germline V lookup: CDR1 MNHNS, CDR2 SASEGT. CDR3 in amino acids: CASSYRVTYSPLHF. The CDR3 bases are TGTGCCAGCAGCTACAGGGTGACTTATTCACCCCTCCACTTT.